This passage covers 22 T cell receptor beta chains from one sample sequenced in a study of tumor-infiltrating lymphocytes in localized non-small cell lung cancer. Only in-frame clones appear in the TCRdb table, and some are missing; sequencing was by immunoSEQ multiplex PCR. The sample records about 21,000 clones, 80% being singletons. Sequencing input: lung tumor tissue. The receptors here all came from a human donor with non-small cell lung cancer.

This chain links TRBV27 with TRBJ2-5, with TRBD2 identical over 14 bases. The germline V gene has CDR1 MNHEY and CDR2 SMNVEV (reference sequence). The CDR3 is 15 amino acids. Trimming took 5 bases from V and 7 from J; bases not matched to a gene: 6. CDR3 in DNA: TGTGCCAGCAGTCCCGTGACTAGCGGGAGGGGGACCCAGTACTTC. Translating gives CASSPVTSGRGTQYF.

The CDR3 DNA reads as TGTGCCAGCAGCGCCACCGACCGGGACCGCTCCTACGAGCAGTACTTC. Amino acid sequence: CASSATDRDRSYEQYF. The V call is TRBV21-1, the J call TRBJ2-7. TRBV21-1 represents a pseudogene. The CDR3 covers 16 residues.

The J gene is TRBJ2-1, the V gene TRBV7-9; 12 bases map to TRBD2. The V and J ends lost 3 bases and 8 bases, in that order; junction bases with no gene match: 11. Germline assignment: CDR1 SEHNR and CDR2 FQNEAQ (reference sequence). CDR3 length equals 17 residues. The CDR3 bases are TGTGCCAGCAGCTTTGGGGCTAGCGGGAGGGCCCTCGATGAGCAGTTCTTC. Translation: CASSFGASGRALDEQFF.

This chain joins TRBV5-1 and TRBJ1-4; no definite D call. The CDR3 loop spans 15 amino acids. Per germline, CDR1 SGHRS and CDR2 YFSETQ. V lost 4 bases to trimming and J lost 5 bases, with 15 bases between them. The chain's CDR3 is CASSPEAQLNEKLFF. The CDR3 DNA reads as TGCGCCAGCAGCCCGGAGGCACAGCTCAATGAAAAACTGTTTTTT.

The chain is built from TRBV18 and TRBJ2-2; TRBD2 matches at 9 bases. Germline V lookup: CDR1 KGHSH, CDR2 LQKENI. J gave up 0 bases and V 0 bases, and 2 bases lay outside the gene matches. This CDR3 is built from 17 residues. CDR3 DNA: TGTGCCAGCTCACCACCGCCTAGCGGGACGAACACCGGGGAGCTGTTTTTT. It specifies CASSPPPSGTNTGELFF.

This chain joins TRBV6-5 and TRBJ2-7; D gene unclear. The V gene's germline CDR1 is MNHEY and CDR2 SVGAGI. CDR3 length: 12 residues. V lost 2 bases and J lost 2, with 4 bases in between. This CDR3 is CASSYGPYEQYF. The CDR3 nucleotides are TGTGCCAGCAGTTACGGGCCCTACGAGCAGTACTTC.

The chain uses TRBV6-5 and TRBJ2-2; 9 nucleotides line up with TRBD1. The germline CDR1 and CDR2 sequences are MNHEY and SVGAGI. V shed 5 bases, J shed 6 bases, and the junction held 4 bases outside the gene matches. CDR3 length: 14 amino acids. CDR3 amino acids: CASSGTGIPGELFF. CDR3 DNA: TGTGCCAGCAGTGGGACAGGGATTCCCGGGGAGCTGTTTTTT.

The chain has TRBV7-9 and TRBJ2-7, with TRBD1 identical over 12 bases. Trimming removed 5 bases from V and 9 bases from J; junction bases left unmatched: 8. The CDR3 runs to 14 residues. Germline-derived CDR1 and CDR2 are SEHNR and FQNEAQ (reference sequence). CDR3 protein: CASSPRDRGHGQYF. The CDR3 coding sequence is TGTGCCAGCAGCCCTAGGGACAGGGGGCATGGGCAGTACTTC.

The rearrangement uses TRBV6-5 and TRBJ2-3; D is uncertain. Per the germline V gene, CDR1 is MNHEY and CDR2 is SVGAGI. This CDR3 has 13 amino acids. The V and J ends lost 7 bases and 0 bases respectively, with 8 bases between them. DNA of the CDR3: TGTGCCAGCAAAGGACGTAGCACAGATACGCAGTATTTT. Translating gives CASKGRSTDTQYF.

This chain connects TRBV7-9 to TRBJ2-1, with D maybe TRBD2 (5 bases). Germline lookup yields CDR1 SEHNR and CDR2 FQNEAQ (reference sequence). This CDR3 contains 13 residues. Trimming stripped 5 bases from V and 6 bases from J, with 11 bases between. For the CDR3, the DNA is TGTGCCAGCAGCCTTCGCGAGGGCAATGAGCAGTTCTTC. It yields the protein CASSLREGNEQFF.

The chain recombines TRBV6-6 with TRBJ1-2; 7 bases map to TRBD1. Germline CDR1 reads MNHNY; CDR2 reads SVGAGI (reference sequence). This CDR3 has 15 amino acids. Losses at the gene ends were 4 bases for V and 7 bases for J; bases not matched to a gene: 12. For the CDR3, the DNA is TGTGCCAGCAGTTCTCCGGGACGGGACAGTTTTGGCTACACCTTC. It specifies CASSSPGRDSFGYTF.

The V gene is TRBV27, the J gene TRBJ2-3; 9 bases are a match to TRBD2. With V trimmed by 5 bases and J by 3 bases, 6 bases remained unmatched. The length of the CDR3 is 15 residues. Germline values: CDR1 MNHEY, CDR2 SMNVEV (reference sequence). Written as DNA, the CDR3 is TGTGCCAGCAGTAGTAGCGGGAGAGGTACAGATACGCAGTATTTT. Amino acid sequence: CASSSSGRGTDTQYF.

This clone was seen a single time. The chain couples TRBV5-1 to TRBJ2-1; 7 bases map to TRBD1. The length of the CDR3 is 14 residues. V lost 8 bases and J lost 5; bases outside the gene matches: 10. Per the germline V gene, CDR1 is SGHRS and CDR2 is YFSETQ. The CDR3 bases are TGCGCCAGTAAGACAGGGCTTCAAAACAATGAGCAGTTCTTC. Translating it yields CASKTGLQNNEQFF.

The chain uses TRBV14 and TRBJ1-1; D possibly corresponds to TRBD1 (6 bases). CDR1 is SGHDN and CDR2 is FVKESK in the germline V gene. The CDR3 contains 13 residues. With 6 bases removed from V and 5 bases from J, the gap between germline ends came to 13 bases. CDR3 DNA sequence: TGTGCCAGCAGGTTATCAGGGGAAACTGAAGCTTTCTTT. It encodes CASRLSGETEAFF.

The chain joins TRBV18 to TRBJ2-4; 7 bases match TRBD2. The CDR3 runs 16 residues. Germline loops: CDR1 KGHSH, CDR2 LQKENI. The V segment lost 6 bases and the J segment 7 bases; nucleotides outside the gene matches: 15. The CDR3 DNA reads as TGTGCCAGCTCTCAACCACCGGGGGGAGGCCAGAACATTCAGTACTTC. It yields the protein CASSQPPGGGQNIQYF.

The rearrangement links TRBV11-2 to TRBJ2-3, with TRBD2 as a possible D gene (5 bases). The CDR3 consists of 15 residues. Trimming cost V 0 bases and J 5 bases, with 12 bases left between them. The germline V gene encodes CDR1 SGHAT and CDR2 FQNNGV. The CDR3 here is CASSLELGVIDTQYF. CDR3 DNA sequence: TGTGCCAGCAGCTTAGAGCTGGGAGTTATAGATACGCAGTATTTT.

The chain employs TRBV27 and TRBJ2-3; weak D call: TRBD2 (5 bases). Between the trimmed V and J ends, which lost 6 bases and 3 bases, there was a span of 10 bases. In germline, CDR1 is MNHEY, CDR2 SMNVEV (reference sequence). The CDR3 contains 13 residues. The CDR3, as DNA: TGTGCCAGCAGGTTTGGCGGGACAGATACGCAGTATTTT. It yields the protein CASRFGGTDTQYF.

The CDR3 DNA follows: TGTGCCAGCAGCGGGACTAGCGGGAGGGGGACCCAGTACTTC. Translated: CASSGTSGRGTQYF. The V gene is TRBV5-6, the J gene TRBJ2-5; the match to TRBD2 covers 16 bases. The germline V gene encodes CDR1 SGHDT and CDR2 YYEEEE. After removal of 4 bases from V and 7 bases from J, the junction contained 1 base not matched to a gene. CDR3 length: 14 amino acids.

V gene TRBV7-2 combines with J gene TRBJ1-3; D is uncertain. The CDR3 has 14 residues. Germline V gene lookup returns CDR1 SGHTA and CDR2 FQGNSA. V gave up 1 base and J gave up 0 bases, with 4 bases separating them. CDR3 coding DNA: TGTGCCAGCAGCTTAGACAGCTCTGGAAACACCATATATTTT. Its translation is CASSLDSSGNTIYF.

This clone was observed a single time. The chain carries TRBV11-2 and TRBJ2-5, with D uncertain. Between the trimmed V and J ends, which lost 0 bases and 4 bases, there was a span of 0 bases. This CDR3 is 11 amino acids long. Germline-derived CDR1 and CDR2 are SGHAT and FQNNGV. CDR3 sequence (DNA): TGTGCCAGCAGCTTAGAAGAGACCCAGTACTTC. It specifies CASSLEETQYF.

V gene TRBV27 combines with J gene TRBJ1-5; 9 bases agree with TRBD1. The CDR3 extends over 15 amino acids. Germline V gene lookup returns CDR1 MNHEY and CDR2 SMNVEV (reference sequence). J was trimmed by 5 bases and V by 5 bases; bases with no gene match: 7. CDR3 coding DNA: TGTGCCAGCAGTGGAGGGACAGGGAGCCATCAGCCCCAGCATTTT. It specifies CASSGGTGSHQPQHF.

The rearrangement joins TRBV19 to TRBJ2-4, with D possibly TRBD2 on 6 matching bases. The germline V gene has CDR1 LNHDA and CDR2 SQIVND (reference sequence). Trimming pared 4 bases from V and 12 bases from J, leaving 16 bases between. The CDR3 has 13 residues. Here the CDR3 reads CASSTPGVRGQYF. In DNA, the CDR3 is TGTGCCAGTAGTACCCCGGGGGTGCGGGGTCAGTACTTC.